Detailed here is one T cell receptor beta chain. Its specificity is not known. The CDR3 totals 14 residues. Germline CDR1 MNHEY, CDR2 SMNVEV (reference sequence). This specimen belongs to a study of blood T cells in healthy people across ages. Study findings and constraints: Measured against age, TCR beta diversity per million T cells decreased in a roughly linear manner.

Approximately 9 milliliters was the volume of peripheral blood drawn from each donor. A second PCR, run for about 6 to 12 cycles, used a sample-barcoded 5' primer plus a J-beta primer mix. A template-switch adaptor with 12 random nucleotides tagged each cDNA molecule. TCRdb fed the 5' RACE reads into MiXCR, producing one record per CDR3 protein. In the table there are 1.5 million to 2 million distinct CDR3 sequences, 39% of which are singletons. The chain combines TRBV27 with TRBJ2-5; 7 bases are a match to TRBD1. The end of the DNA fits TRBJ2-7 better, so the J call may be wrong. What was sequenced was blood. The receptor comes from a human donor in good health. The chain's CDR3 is CASSTRQGAGEQYF. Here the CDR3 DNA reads TGTGCCAGCAGTACCCGACAGGGTGCAGGCGAGCAGTACTTC.